This entry lists 22 T cell receptor beta chains sequenced from one sample in a study of blood T cell repertoires in COVID-19. Using immunoSEQ multiplex PCR, the repertoire was profiled, and TCRdb retains in-frame clones only, with some absent. The sample shows more than 110,000 clones, 79% of them seen only once. Input material: peripheral blood. The receptor set was obtained from a man aged 60 to 69 with acute or convalescent COVID-19.

A few counts support this clone. The chain couples TRBV4-3 to TRBJ2-7; 8 bases map to TRBD2. The CDR3 is 16 amino acids. CDR1 and CDR2 from the germline V gene are LGHNA and YSLEER. Trimming removed 1 base from V and 2 bases from J; junction bases left unmatched: 7. Here the CDR3 reads CASSQAASGGAYEQYF. The CDR3 DNA reads TGCGCCAGCAGCCAAGCAGCCAGCGGGGGAGCCTACGAGCAGTACTTC.

The chain recombines TRBV18 with TRBJ1-1, with D unresolved. This CDR3 has 13 residues. Trimming stripped 6 bases from V and 1 base from J, with 9 bases between. CDR1 and CDR2 from the germline V gene are KGHSH and LQKENI. The CDR3 DNA reads as TGTGCCAGCTCTATAGTACCGAACACTGAAGCTTTCTTT. This sequence encodes CASSIVPNTEAFF.

There are a few counts of this clone. V is TRBV7-2 and J is TRBJ2-1; D possibly corresponds to TRBD2 (6 bases). CDR3 length: 15 amino acids. Trimming took off 5 bases at V and 2 bases at J, with 13 bases between the two ends. Germline assignment: CDR1 SGHTA and CDR2 FQGNSA. Here the CDR3 DNA reads TGTGCCAGCAGCCACCGGGGGTTCCCCTACAATGAGCAGTTCTTC. It codes for CASSHRGFPYNEQFF.

V is TRBV4-2 and J is TRBJ1-4, with 8 bases aligning to TRBD1. The J segment lost 12 bases and the V segment lost 1 base, leaving 7 bases of the junction unmatched. Germline V lookup: CDR1 LGHNA, CDR2 YNFKEQ. The CDR3 covers 14 residues. The chain's CDR3 is CASSQVTGTGELFF. In DNA form, the CDR3 reads TGTGCCAGCAGCCAAGTTACCGGGACAGGAGAACTGTTTTTT.

This chain links TRBV6-2 or TRBV6-3 with TRBJ2-3; 8 bases are a match to TRBD1. J was trimmed by 5 bases and V by 0 bases; bases with no gene match: 4. Germline values: CDR1 MNHEY, CDR2 SVGEGT. The CDR3 runs 15 residues. The CDR3 region has the DNA TGTGCCAGCAGTTACTCACAGGGGGAAATAGATACGCAGTATTTT. Residues: CASSYSQGEIDTQYF.

The chain has TRBV28 and TRBJ1-4, with TRBD1 identical over 9 bases. Germline CDR1 and CDR2: MDHEN and SYDVKM. The trim removed 6 bases at V and 7 bases at J, leaving 9 bases unmatched. The CDR3 loop spans 15 amino acids. The CDR3 region is CASRDLQGASEKLFF. The CDR3 DNA reads as TGTGCCAGCAGGGACCTACAGGGGGCCTCTGAAAAACTGTTTTTT.

This clone appeared once. The genes are TRBV30 and TRBJ1-5, with D possibly matching TRBD1 (5 bases). This CDR3 spans 13 amino acids. The V gene's germline CDR1 is GTSNPN and CDR2 SVGIG (reference sequence). Trimming cost V 5 bases and J 1 base, with 9 bases left between them. The CDR3 is CAWQQESNQPQHF. For the CDR3, the DNA is TGTGCCTGGCAACAGGAGAGCAATCAGCCCCAGCATTTT.

This chain links TRBV19 with TRBJ1-5, with 8 bases identical to TRBD1. The germline V gene has CDR1 LNHDA and CDR2 SQIVND (reference sequence). This CDR3 has 14 residues. The V and J ends lost 8 bases and 5 bases, in that order; junction bases with no gene match: 8. In DNA form, the CDR3 reads TGTGCCAGTGGATCGGGACAGGTGTATCAGCCCCAGCATTTT. Its translation is CASGSGQVYQPQHF.

The CDR3 DNA is TGTGCCACCACAGGGGGCCCCTACGAGCAGTACTTC. Residues: CATTGGPYEQYF. This sequence joins TRBV28 and TRBJ2-7, with 9 bases aligning to TRBD1. The CDR3 loop spans 12 amino acids. With 10 bases clipped from V and 2 bases from J, the junction kept 3 bases outside the gene matches. Germline CDR1 reads MDHEN; CDR2 reads SYDVKM.

This chain joins TRBV6-5 and TRBJ1-1; maybe TRBD1 (5 bases). The CDR3 has 13 amino acids. Deletions cut 6 bases from V and 1 base from J, with 9 bases between. CDR1 is MNHEY and CDR2 is SVGAGI in the germline V gene. The CDR3 loop is CASRDNPNTEAFF. CDR3 sequence (DNA): TGTGCCAGCAGGGACAATCCGAACACTGAAGCTTTCTTT.

This clone occurred a few times. V is TRBV30 and J is TRBJ1-1; a possible D gene is TRBD1 (5 bases). The CDR3 contains 13 residues. Trimming pared 2 bases from V and 1 base from J, leaving 8 bases between. Germline loops: CDR1 GTSNPN, CDR2 SVGIG (reference sequence). This CDR3 reads CAWSIGQNTEAFF. The CDR3 region has the DNA TGTGCCTGGAGTATAGGACAGAACACTGAAGCTTTCTTT.

The CDR3 nucleotides are TGTGCCAGTAGTATAGGGCTAGCGGGAGTAGGAGAGACCCAGTACTTC. Translated, it gives CASSIGLAGVGETQYF. The genes are TRBV19 and TRBJ2-5; 10 bases line up with TRBD2. The CDR3 spans 16 residues. Germline assignment: CDR1 LNHDA and CDR2 SQIVND (reference sequence). V trimming: 1 base; J trimming: 4 bases; junction bases outside the gene matches: 6.

This chain uses TRBV6-2 or TRBV6-3 with TRBJ2-5; weak D call: TRBD2 (6 bases). The CDR3 loop spans 15 amino acids. V lost 5 bases to trimming and J lost 5 bases, with 18 bases between them. Germline V lookup: CDR1 MNHEY, CDR2 SVGEGT. The CDR3 DNA is TGTGCCAGCAGTCAGGGACCCCGACGGGGGGAGACCCAGTACTTC. Translation: CASSQGPRRGETQYF.

This chain connects TRBV30 to TRBJ2-1, with 7 bases identical to TRBD2. This CDR3 spans 14 amino acids. V lost 4 bases, J lost 4 bases, and 7 bases stayed unmatched. Per the germline V gene, CDR1 is GTSNPN and CDR2 is SVGIG (reference sequence). Here the CDR3 reads CAWKDSGPYNEQFF. For the CDR3, the DNA is TGTGCCTGGAAGGATAGCGGGCCATACAATGAGCAGTTCTTC.

The V gene is TRBV10-1, the J gene TRBJ1-5; 9 positions agree with TRBD1. Germline values: CDR1 WNHNN, CDR2 SYGVQD (reference sequence). The CDR3 is 17 amino acids. V lost 8 bases to trimming and J lost 0 bases; unmatched junction nucleotides: 11. DNA of the CDR3: TGCGCCAGCGGTCCCGGGACAGGGTACGATAGCAATCAGCCCCAGCATTTT. This gives the protein CASGPGTGYDSNQPQHF.

V gene TRBV27 combines with J gene TRBJ2-7, with TRBD1 matching 7 bases. From germline, CDR1 is MNHEY and CDR2 SMNVEV (reference sequence). V trimming: 6 bases; J trimming: 2 bases; junction bases outside the gene matches: 4. CDR3 length: 13 residues. The DNA of the CDR3 is TGTGCCAGCAGGAGGCAGGGGGCCTACGAGCAGTACTTC. Protein: CASRRQGAYEQYF.

The chain carries TRBV24-1 and TRBJ1-2; D not resolved. V gave up 3 bases and J gave up 4 bases, with 5 bases separating them. Looked up from germline, CDR1 is KGHDR and CDR2 is SFDVKD. This CDR3 is 12 amino acids long. CDR3 sequence reads: CATSDGSYGYTF. CDR3 bases: TGTGCCACCAGTGATGGGAGCTATGGCTACACCTTC.

The chain is built from TRBV2 and TRBJ1-3, with D maybe TRBD1 (5 bases). Trimming took off 11 bases at V and 0 bases at J, with 14 bases between the two ends. The CDR3 consists of 14 residues. Germline loops: CDR1 SNHLY, CDR2 FYNNEI. CDR3 sequence: CAYGGTPSGNTIYF. The CDR3, as DNA: TGTGCCTATGGGGGGACTCCCTCTGGAAACACCATATATTTT.

CDR3 sequence: CASSMSYAGELFF. The CDR3 nucleotides are TGTGCCAGTAGTATGAGTTACGCCGGGGAGCTGTTTTTT. The chain is built from TRBV19 and TRBJ2-2; D gene ambiguous. Germline CDR1 reads LNHDA; CDR2 reads SQIVND (reference sequence). The CDR3 runs to 13 residues. V was shortened by 3 bases and J by 6 bases, with 8 bases between the two germline ends.

This clone was observed a handful of times. The genes are TRBV28 and TRBJ1-5; 7 nucleotides line up with TRBD1. Losses at the gene ends were 3 bases for V and 9 bases for J; bases not matched to a gene: 8. CDR3 length: 14 amino acids. In germline, CDR1 is MDHEN, CDR2 SYDVKM. In DNA, the CDR3 is TGTGCCAGCAGTTTTACAGGGGCCTTGGGGCCCCAGCATTTT. Its translation: CASSFTGALGPQHF.

The genes are TRBV19 and TRBJ1-5, with D hard to call. Trimming pared 1 base from V and 2 bases from J, leaving 9 bases between. The germline V gene encodes CDR1 LNHDA and CDR2 SQIVND (reference sequence). The length of the CDR3 is 15 residues. Here the CDR3 reads CASSIVEARNQPQHF. CDR3 DNA sequence: TGTGCCAGTAGTATAGTAGAGGCCCGCAATCAGCCCCAGCATTTT.

This clone was seen a handful of times. CDR3 DNA sequence: TGTGCCAGCAGCCGACAGGTGGCGGACTATGGCTACACCTTC. This gives the protein CASSRQVADYGYTF. This sequence joins TRBV11-2 and TRBJ1-2; D is possibly TRBD1 (6 bases). The CDR3 spans 14 residues. V lost 5 bases, J lost 3 bases, and 13 bases lay in between. CDR1 is SGHAT, CDR2 FQNNGV, per germline. The full variable domain, completed using reference TRBV11-2 and TRBJ1-2, is EAGVAQSPRYKIIEKRQSVAFWCNPISGHATLYWYQQILGQGPKLLIQFQNNGVVDDSQLPKDRFSAERLKGVDSTLKIQPAKLEDSAVYLCASSRQVADYGYTFGSGTRLTVV.